These 32 T cell receptor beta chains came from one sample sequenced in a study of shared clonotypes between healthy human individuals. Libraries were prepared by immunoSEQ multiplex PCR; TCRdb keeps only in-frame clonotypes and omits some of them. The table lists millions of clones, 85% to 95% of them singletons. What was sequenced was naive CD4+ T cells from PBMCs. Subset specified: CD45RA+ positively selected. These receptors were collected from a man younger than 30 in good health. Some clones in this sample may be carry-over from other donors' samples.

The chain combines TRBV18 with TRBJ2-1; TRBD2 agrees at 9 bases. Per the germline V gene, CDR1 is KGHSH and CDR2 is LQKENI. V was clipped by 8 bases and J by 4 bases; unmatched bases: 9. The CDR3 length is 15 residues. CDR3 residues: CASAQSTSGYNEQFF. CDR3 sequence (DNA): TGTGCCAGCGCACAATCTACTAGCGGGTACAATGAGCAGTTCTTC. The complete variable domain, with remaining parts taken from reference TRBV18 and TRBJ2-1, reads NAGVMQNPRHLVRRRGQEARLRCSPMKGHSHVYWYRQLPEEGLKFMVYLQKENIIDESGMPKERFSAEFPKEGPSILRIQQVVRGDSAAYFCASAQSTSGYNEQFFGPGTRLTVL.

The CDR3 DNA reads as TGTGCCAGTAGTATAGTGAGGCGGGGAAGCAATCAGCCCCAGCATTTT. Translating gives CASSIVRRGSNQPQHF. V usage is TRBV19 and J usage is TRBJ1-5, with D unresolved. Trimming removed 1 base from V and 1 base from J, with 11 bases in between. Germline loops: CDR1 LNHDA, CDR2 SQIVND (reference sequence). This CDR3 is 16 amino acids long. The whole variable domain, remainder taken from reference TRBV19 and TRBJ1-5, is DGGITQSPKYLFRKEGQNVTLSCEQNLNHDAMYWYRQDPGQGLRLIYYSQIVNDFQKGDIAEGYSVSREKKESFPLTVTSAQKNPTAFYLCASSIVRRGSNQPQHFGDGTRLSIL.

The chain uses TRBV6-6 and TRBJ1-2; 9 nucleotides line up with TRBD1. CDR1 is MNHNY, CDR2 SVGAGI, per germline (reference sequence). The CDR3 spans 14 residues. With V trimmed by 7 bases and J by 7 bases, 10 bases remained unmatched. This CDR3 reads CASNLGPGQGGYTF. The CDR3 region has the DNA TGTGCCAGCAACCTAGGGCCGGGACAGGGTGGCTACACCTTC.

The rearrangement uses TRBV5-8 and TRBJ2-1, with TRBD2 matching 9 bases. The germline CDR1 and CDR2 sequences are SGHTS and YDEGEE. The length of the CDR3 is 16 residues. Losses at the gene ends were 0 bases for V and 8 bases for J; bases not matched to a gene: 9. CDR3 in amino acids: CASSLVRGLAFDEQFF. For the CDR3, the DNA is TGTGCCAGCAGCTTGGTCCGGGGACTAGCTTTCGATGAGCAGTTCTTC.

The CDR3 protein is CASTGPGTVSGNTIYF. CDR3 DNA sequence: TGCGCCAGCACTGGACCCGGGACAGTCTCTGGAAACACCATATATTTT. This chain joins TRBV10-2 and TRBJ1-3; 7 nucleotides line up with TRBD1. CDR3 size: 16 residues. V was clipped by 7 bases and J by 0 bases; unmatched bases: 9. Germline loops: CDR1 WSHSY, CDR2 SAAADI.

The V gene is TRBV5-1, the J gene TRBJ2-4; D is unresolved. The germline V gene has CDR1 SGHRS and CDR2 YFSETQ. This CDR3 has 15 residues. Trimming took 2 bases from V and 6 from J, leaving 15 bases between them. Here the CDR3 DNA reads TGCGCCAGCAGCTTTAGCCGGGCCTACAGAAACATTCAGTACTTC. Residues: CASSFSRAYRNIQYF.

This chain links TRBV27 with TRBJ2-2; 10 nucleotides line up with TRBD1. This CDR3 has 15 residues. Germline V gene data show CDR1 as MNHEY and CDR2 as SMNVEV (reference sequence). J was trimmed by 8 bases and V by 2 bases; bases with no gene match: 5. The CDR3 region has the DNA TGTGCCAGCAGTTTAAGGACAGGGGGTTTGGGGGAGCTGTTTTTT. Translated, it gives CASSLRTGGLGELFF.

J is TRBJ2-3 and V is TRBV6-1; the D gene could be TRBD1 or TRBD2 (6 bases each). V gave up 11 bases and J gave up 5 bases, with 17 bases separating them. CDR3 length: 13 amino acids. Germline V gives CDR1 MNHNS, CDR2 SASEGT. This chain's CDR3 is CAAEGRGGDTQYF. The CDR3 DNA sequence: TGTGCCGCGGAGGGTAGAGGGGGAGATACGCAGTATTTT.

This chain links TRBV5-1 with TRBJ2-1; 9 nucleotides line up with TRBD2. This CDR3 contains 17 residues. The germline gives CDR1 SGHRS, CDR2 YFSETQ. V dropped 0 bases and J dropped 0; count of bases not matched to a gene: 4. The CDR3, as DNA: TGCGCCAGCAGCTTGGATCTAGCGGGATCCTCCTACAATGAGCAGTTCTTC. Protein: CASSLDLAGSSYNEQFF.

The V gene is TRBV15, the J gene TRBJ2-7; 7 positions agree with TRBD1. Germline CDR1 and CDR2: LNHNV and YYDKDF (reference sequence). Losses at the gene ends were 2 bases for V and 6 bases for J; bases not matched to a gene: 10. This CDR3 has 15 amino acids. This CDR3 is CATSRPQATGAEQYF. CDR3 DNA sequence: TGTGCCACCAGCAGACCTCAAGCAACAGGGGCCGAGCAGTACTTC.

The rearrangement links TRBV27 to TRBJ2-2; 13 bases align to TRBD2. With 3 bases clipped from V and 9 bases from J, the junction kept 4 bases outside the gene matches. Germline V gives CDR1 MNHEY, CDR2 SMNVEV (reference sequence). The CDR3 extends over 15 amino acids. CDR3 region: CASSLTSGRSRELFF. DNA of the CDR3: TGTGCCAGCAGTTTGACTAGCGGGAGGTCCAGGGAGCTGTTTTTT.

The chain is built from TRBV18 and TRBJ1-1, with D possibly being TRBD1 (6 bases). In germline, CDR1 is KGHSH, CDR2 LQKENI. The V and J ends lost 3 bases and 10 bases respectively, with 21 bases between them. This CDR3 has 15 residues. Here the CDR3 reads CASSPPVGGARVAFF. CDR3 bases: TGTGCCAGCTCACCTCCCGTAGGGGGGGCCCGGGTAGCTTTCTTT.

This chain uses TRBV6-5 with TRBJ1-1; no clear D. Trimming took off 0 bases at V and 4 bases at J, with 12 bases between the two ends. This CDR3 has 15 amino acids. CDR1 is MNHEY, CDR2 SVGAGI, per germline. In DNA, the CDR3 is TGTGCCAGCAGTTACTCGGGTCTAAAGAGCACTGAAGCTTTCTTT. It translates to CASSYSGLKSTEAFF.

The gene calls are TRBV5-1 and TRBJ2-1; 8 bases are a match to TRBD2. This CDR3 is 13 amino acids long. The germline CDR1 and CDR2 sequences are SGHRS and YFSETQ. With V trimmed by 2 bases and J by 7 bases, 2 bases remained unmatched. CDR3 sequence: CASSLRGRNEQFF. Written as DNA, the CDR3 is TGCGCCAGCAGCTTACGCGGGAGGAATGAGCAGTTCTTC.

This chain connects TRBV23-1 to TRBJ2-7, with 7 nucleotides matching TRBD1. TRBV23-1 falls under the ORF class, with uncertain function. The length of the CDR3 is 13 residues. The V and J ends lost 4 bases and 2 bases, in that order; junction bases with no gene match: 2. The CDR3 loop is CASSRDRPYEQYF. CDR3 nucleotide sequence: TGCGCCAGCAGTCGGGACAGACCCTACGAGCAGTACTTC.

This rearrangement joins TRBV19 to TRBJ1-5, with D unresolved. V was shortened by 2 bases and J by 3 bases, with 5 bases between the two germline ends. Germline assignment: CDR1 LNHDA and CDR2 SQIVND (reference sequence). The length of the CDR3 is 13 residues. The CDR3: CASSIRINQPQHF. CDR3 in DNA: TGTGCCAGTAGTATACGGATCAATCAGCCCCAGCATTTT.

This chain joins TRBV28 and TRBJ1-2, with 7 bases aligning to TRBD1. The CDR3 loop spans 14 amino acids. Germline assignment: CDR1 MDHEN and CDR2 SYDVKM. With 6 bases clipped from V and 5 bases from J, the junction kept 9 bases outside the gene matches. Written as DNA, the CDR3 is TGTGCCAGCAGCCCCGCAGGGGGAAGGTATGGCTACACCTTC. Protein product: CASSPAGGRYGYTF.

The chain combines TRBV7-9 with TRBJ1-1; D remains ambiguous. Germline V gene data show CDR1 as SEHNR and CDR2 as FQNEAQ (reference sequence). V lost 3 bases and J lost 3, with 8 bases in between. The CDR3 has 13 residues. CDR3 residues: CASSFEDYTEAFF. CDR3 DNA sequence: TGTGCCAGCAGCTTCGAGGACTACACTGAAGCTTTCTTT.

The chain links TRBV28 to TRBJ2-3; TRBD2 might be the D (5 bases). Germline CDR1 MDHEN, CDR2 SYDVKM. CDR3 length: 14 residues. Trimming took off 9 bases at V and 6 bases at J, with 19 bases between the two ends. CDR3: CASCRRDLRDTQYF. CDR3 DNA sequence: TGTGCCAGTTGTCGACGGGATCTCCGGGATACGCAGTATTTT.

The rearrangement joins TRBV6-5 to TRBJ1-2; D is ambiguous. V was shortened by 5 bases and J by 6 bases, with 10 bases between the two germline ends. CDR3 length: 12 residues. The germline CDR1 and CDR2 sequences are MNHEY and SVGAGI. The CDR3 DNA reads as TGTGCCAGCAGTGGGGTTGGTGATGGCTACACCTTC. Its protein product is CASSGVGDGYTF.

The chain carries TRBV6-6 and TRBJ2-5; D possibly uses TRBD1 or TRBD2 (5 bases each). The V gene's germline CDR1 is MNHNY and CDR2 SVGAGI (reference sequence). V dropped 0 bases and J dropped 12 bases, with 8 bases sitting between them. The CDR3 has 11 residues. The DNA of the CDR3 is TGTGCCAGCAGTTACTCGGGGGTCGAGTACTTC. Translating gives CASSYSGVEYF.

V gene TRBV11-2 combines with J gene TRBJ1-1; no reliable D call. The germline gives CDR1 SGHAT, CDR2 FQNNGV. This CDR3 has 14 amino acids. V lost 6 bases to trimming and J lost 1 base, with 12 bases between them. The CDR3 loop reads CASRRTGENTEAFF. The CDR3 nucleotides read TGTGCCAGCAGACGGACGGGAGAGAACACTGAAGCTTTCTTT.

The chain couples TRBV6-1 to TRBJ1-3; the D is unclear. Trimming removed 1 base from V and 0 bases from J, with 13 bases in between. This CDR3 contains 17 residues. Germline V gene data show CDR1 as MNHNS and CDR2 as SASEGT. The CDR3 nucleotides are TGTGCCAGCAGTGAAGTCCGCGGCCAATCCTCTGGAAACACCATATATTTT. Translated, it gives CASSEVRGQSSGNTIYF.

This rearrangement joins TRBV5-1 to TRBJ2-3, with 11 bases that match TRBD2. The CDR3 spans 19 residues. V lost 0 bases to trimming and J lost 0 bases; unmatched junction nucleotides: 9. Germline CDR1 reads SGHRS; CDR2 reads YFSETQ. For the CDR3, the DNA is TGCGCCAGCAGCTTGGCCGGGACTAGCGGACATGTTAGCACAGATACGCAGTATTTT. This gives the protein CASSLAGTSGHVSTDTQYF.

This sequence joins TRBV4-3 and TRBJ2-4, with 8 positions matching TRBD2. This CDR3 has 15 amino acids. J was trimmed by 7 bases and V by 3 bases; bases with no gene match: 8. Germline CDR1 LGHNA, CDR2 YSLEER. CDR3 nucleotides: TGCGCCAGCAGCCAGATTAGCGGGATCGGGAACATTCAGTACTTC. Translation: CASSQISGIGNIQYF.

The chain uses TRBV2 and TRBJ1-3, with unresolved D. Germline assignment: CDR1 SNHLY and CDR2 FYNNEI. CDR3 size: 16 residues. The V gene lost 2 bases and the J gene lost 0 bases, with 11 bases spanning the gap. Here the CDR3 reads CASSEWGTRSGNTIYF. Written as DNA, the CDR3 is TGTGCCAGCAGTGAATGGGGTACTCGCTCTGGAAACACCATATATTTT.

The J gene is TRBJ2-5, the V gene TRBV28, with 7 bases fitting TRBD1. J was trimmed by 1 base and V by 5 bases; bases with no gene match: 4. The CDR3 has 14 residues. From germline, CDR1 is MDHEN and CDR2 SYDVKM. DNA for the CDR3: TGTGCCAGCAGTCGGGACAGAGTCCAAGAGACCCAGTACTTC. Protein: CASSRDRVQETQYF. Full variable domain (remainder filled in from reference TRBV28 and TRBJ2-5): DVKVTQSSRYLVKRTGEKVFLECVQDMDHENMFWYRQDPGLGLRLIYFSYDVKMKEKGDIPEGYSVSREKKERFSLILESASTNQTSMYLCASSRDRVQETQYFGPGTRLLVL.

V is TRBV11-1 and J is TRBJ2-7; no firm D call. V lost 5 bases and J lost 0, with 17 bases in between. The germline V gene encodes CDR1 SGHAT and CDR2 FQDESV (reference sequence). The CDR3 length is 16 residues. CDR3 in DNA: TGTGCCAGCAGCAGTGGACCGATCCTGAGCTCCTACGAGCAGTACTTC. This sequence encodes CASSSGPILSSYEQYF.

CDR3 in DNA: TGTGCCAGCAGCTTCGGACTAGCGGGAGGTCTCCTCTACGAGCAGTACTTC. Translating gives CASSFGLAGGLLYEQYF. V and J are TRBV7-9 and TRBJ2-7; 14 positions agree with TRBD2. Germline V gene lookup returns CDR1 SEHNR and CDR2 FQNEAQ (reference sequence). The CDR3 sequence is 17 residues long. V was pared by 3 bases and J by 3 bases, with 7 bases of the junction left unmatched.

The chain is built from TRBV5-1 and TRBJ1-2; 7 bases are a match to TRBD1. Germline values: CDR1 SGHRS, CDR2 YFSETQ. CDR3 length: 14 amino acids. V was clipped by 4 bases and J by 5 bases; unmatched bases: 8. The CDR3 loop reads CASSQGQKLYGYTF. DNA of the CDR3: TGCGCCAGCAGCCAGGGACAGAAACTTTATGGCTACACCTTC.

The chain employs TRBV27 and TRBJ2-3; TRBD1 agrees at 8 bases. The CDR3 runs 16 residues. Unmatched junction bases numbered 8, after V lost 5 bases and J lost 1 base. CDR1 and CDR2 from the germline V gene are MNHEY and SMNVEV (reference sequence). Here the CDR3 reads CASSPWTGRGTDTQYF. CDR3 nucleotides: TGTGCCAGCAGTCCCTGGACAGGGCGGGGCACAGATACGCAGTATTTT.

The chain employs TRBV5-4 and TRBJ2-3; 9 nucleotides line up with TRBD1. V lost 4 bases and J lost 6; bases outside the gene matches: 6. Germline CDR1 is SGHNT and CDR2 is YYREEE (reference sequence). The CDR3 extends over 14 amino acids. The CDR3 protein is CASSDGQGSDTQYF. The DNA of the CDR3 is TGTGCCAGCAGCGATGGACAGGGGTCGGATACGCAGTATTTT.